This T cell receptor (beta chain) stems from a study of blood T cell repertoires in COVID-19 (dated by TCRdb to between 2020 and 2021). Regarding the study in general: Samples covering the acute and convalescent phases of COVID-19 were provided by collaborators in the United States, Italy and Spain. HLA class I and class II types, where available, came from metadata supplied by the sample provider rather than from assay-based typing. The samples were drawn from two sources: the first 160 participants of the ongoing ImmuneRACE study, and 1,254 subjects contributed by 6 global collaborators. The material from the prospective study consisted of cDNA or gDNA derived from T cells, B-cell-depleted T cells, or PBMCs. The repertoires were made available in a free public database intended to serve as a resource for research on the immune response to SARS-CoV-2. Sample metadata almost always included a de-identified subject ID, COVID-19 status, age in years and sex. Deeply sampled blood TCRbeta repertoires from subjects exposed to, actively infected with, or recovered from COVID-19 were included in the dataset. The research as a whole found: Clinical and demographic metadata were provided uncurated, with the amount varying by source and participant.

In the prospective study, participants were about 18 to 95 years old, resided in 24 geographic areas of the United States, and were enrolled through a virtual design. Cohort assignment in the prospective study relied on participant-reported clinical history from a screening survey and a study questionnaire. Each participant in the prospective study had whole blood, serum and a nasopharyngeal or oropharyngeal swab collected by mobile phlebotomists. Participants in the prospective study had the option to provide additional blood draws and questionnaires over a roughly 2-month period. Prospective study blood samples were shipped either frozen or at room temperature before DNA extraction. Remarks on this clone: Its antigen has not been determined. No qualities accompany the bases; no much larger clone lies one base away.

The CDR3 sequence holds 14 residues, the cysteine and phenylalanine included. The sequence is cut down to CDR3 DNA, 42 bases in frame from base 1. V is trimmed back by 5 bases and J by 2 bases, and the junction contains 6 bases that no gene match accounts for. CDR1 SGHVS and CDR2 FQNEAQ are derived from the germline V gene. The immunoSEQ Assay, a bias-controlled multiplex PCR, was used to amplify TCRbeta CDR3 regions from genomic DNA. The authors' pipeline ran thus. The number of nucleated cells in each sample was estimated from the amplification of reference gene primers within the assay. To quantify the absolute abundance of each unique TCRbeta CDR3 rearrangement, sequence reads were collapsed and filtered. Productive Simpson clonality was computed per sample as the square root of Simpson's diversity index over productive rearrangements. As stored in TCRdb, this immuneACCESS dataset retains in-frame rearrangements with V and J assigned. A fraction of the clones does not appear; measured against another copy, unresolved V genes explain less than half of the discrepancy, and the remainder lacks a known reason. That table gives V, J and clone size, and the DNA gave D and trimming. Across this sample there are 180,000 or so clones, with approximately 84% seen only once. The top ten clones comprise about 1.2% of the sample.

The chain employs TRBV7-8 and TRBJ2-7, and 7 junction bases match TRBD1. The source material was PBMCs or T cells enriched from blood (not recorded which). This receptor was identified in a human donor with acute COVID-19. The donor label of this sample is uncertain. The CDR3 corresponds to CASSTPGQTYEQYF. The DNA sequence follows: TGTGCCAGCAGCACACCGGGACAGACCTACGAGCAGTACTTC.